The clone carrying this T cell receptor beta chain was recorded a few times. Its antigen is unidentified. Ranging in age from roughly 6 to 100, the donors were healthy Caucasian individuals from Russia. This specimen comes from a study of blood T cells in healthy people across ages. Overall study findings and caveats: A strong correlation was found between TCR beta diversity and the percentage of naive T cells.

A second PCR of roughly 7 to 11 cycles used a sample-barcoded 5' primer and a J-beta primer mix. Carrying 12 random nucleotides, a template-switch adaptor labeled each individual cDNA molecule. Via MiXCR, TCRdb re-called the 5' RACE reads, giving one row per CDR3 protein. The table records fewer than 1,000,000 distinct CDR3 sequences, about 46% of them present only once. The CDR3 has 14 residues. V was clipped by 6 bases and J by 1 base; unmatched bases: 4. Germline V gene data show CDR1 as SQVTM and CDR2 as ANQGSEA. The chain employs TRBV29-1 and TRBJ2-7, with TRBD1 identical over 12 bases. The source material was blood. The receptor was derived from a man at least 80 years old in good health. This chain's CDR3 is CSVGDRGRSYEQYF. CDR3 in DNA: TGCAGCGTAGGGGACAGGGGGCGATCCTACGAGCAGTACTTC.